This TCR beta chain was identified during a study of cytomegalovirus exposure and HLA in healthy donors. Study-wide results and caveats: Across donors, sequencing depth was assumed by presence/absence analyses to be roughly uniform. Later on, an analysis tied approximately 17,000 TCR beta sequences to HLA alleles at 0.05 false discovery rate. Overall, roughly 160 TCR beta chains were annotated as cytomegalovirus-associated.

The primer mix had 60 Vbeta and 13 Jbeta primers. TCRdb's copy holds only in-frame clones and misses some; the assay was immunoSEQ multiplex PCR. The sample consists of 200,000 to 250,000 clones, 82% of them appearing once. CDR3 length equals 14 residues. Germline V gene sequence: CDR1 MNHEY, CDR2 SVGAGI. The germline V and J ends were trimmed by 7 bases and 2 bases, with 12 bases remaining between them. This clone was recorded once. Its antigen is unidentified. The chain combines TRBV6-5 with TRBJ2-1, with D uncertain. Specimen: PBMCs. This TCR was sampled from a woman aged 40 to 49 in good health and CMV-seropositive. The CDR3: CASTLGKPYNEQFF. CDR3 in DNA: TGTGCCAGCACCCTAGGAAAGCCCTACAATGAGCAGTTCTTC.